This T cell receptor beta chain was documented in a study of graft-versus-host responses after intestinal transplantation. At the level of the study: Induction with anti-thymocyte globulin, then tacrolimus and steroids for roughly three years, was given to all recipients.

Per the germline V gene, CDR1 is KGHSH and CDR2 is LQKENI. Trimming removed 3 bases at V and 1 base at J, with 12 bases between. The CDR3 extends over 15 amino acids. TCRdb's copy holds only in-frame clones and misses some; the assay was immunoSEQ multiplex PCR. Here the sample spans fewer than 20,000 clones, over 35% being singletons. Findings and limits, study-wide: Researchers found peak circulating GvH clone levels linked to early post-transplant HvG declines.

The authors combined about 200,000 CFSE-labeled responder cells with about 200,000 irradiated, violet-dye-labeled stimulator cells in plates. CD3+CD4+ and CD3+CD8+ responders that were proliferating and CFSE-low were sorted post-reaction. The source is a human patient who received an intestinal transplant. The specimen comprised alloreactive CD4+ T cells from a mixed lymphocyte reaction culture, sampled before intestinal transplant. Stated subset: CFSE-low proliferating T cells sorted from approximately 6-day pre-transplant mixed lymphocyte reaction (GvH or HvG direction). J is TRBJ1-1 and V is TRBV18; D call uncertain. CDR3 in DNA: TGTGCCAGCTCACCCACCACGGGTAGGAACACTGAAGCTTTCTTT. It yields the protein CASSPTTGRNTEAFF.